This TCR beta chain emerged from a study of cytomegalovirus exposure and HLA in healthy donors. Study-wide points: While the bulk of TCR sequences proved rare, some public TCRs turned up in many donors.

V was shortened by 5 bases and J by 3 bases, with 11 bases between the two germline ends. Germline V lookup: CDR1 ENHRY, CDR2 SYGVKD. The CDR3 is 14 residues long. This clone was counted ten times or more. Its specificity is unknown. The study ran its PCR with 60 Vbeta and 13 Jbeta primers. The repertoire was sequenced with immunoSEQ multiplex PCR; TCRdb's copy has only in-frame clones and lacks some. The sample has about 130,000 clones, around 71% seen once. The sequence came from a woman aged 55-70 years in good health and CMV-seropositive. The chain recombines TRBV10-3 with TRBJ1-5, with D possibly TRBD1 on 6 matching bases. The sequenced sample consisted of PBMCs. The CDR3 DNA sequence: TGTGCCATCAGTTTGGACAGCACCAATCAGCCCCAGCATTTT. It is translated as CAISLDSTNQPQHF.